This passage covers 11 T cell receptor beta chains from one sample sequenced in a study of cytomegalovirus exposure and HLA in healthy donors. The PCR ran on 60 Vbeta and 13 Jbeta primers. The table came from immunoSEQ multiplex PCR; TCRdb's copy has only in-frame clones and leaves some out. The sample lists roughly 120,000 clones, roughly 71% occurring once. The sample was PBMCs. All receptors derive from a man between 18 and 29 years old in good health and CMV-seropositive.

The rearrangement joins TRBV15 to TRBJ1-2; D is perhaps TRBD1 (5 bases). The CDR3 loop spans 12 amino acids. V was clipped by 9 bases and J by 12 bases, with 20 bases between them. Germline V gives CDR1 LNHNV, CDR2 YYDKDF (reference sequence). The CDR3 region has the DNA TGTGCCACGTCGCTACTCTGGGGCAGCCACACCTTC. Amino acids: CATSLLWGSHTF.

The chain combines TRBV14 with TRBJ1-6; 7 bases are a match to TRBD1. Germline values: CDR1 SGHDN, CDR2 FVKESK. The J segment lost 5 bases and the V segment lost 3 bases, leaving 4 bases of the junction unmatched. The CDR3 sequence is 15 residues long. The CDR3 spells CASSHLTGNNSPLHF. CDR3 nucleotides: TGTGCCAGCAGCCATCTGACAGGGAATAATTCACCCCTCCACTTT.

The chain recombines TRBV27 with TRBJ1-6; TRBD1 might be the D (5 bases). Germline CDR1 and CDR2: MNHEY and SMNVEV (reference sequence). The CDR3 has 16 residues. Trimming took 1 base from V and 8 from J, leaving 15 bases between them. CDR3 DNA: TGTGCCAGCAGTTTATATGGGACGGGAGGTGATTCACCCCTCCACTTT. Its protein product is CASSLYGTGGDSPLHF.

The CDR3 is CASSLQGRPAGANVLTF. As DNA, the CDR3 is TGTGCCAGCAGCTTACAAGGGAGGCCGGCCGGGGCCAACGTCCTGACTTTC. The V gene is TRBV11-3, the J gene TRBJ2-6; TRBD2 might be the D (6 bases). V shed 2 bases and J shed 4 bases, with 15 bases lying between them. Germline values: CDR1 SGHNT, CDR2 YENEEA. The CDR3 is made up of 17 amino acids.

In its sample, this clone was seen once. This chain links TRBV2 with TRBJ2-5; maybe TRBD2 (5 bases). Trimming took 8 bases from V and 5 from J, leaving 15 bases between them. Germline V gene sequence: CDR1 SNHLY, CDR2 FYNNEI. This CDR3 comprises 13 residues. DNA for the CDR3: TGTGCCAGCCTGGACTTCGGGGTGGAGACCCAGTACTTC. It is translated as CASLDFGVETQYF.

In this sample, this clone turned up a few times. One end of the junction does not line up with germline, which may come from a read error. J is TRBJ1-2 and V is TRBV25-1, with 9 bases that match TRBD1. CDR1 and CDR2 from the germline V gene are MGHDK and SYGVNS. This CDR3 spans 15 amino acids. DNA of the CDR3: TGTGCCAGCAGTGAATATGCACAGGGGGCGGGAGGCTACCCCTTC. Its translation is CASSEYAQGAGGYPF.

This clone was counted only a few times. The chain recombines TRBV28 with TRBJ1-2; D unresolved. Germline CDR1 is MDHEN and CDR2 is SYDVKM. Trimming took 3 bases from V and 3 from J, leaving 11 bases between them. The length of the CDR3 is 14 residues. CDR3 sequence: CASSFGTVDYGYTF. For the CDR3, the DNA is TGTGCCAGCAGTTTCGGAACAGTTGACTATGGCTACACCTTC.

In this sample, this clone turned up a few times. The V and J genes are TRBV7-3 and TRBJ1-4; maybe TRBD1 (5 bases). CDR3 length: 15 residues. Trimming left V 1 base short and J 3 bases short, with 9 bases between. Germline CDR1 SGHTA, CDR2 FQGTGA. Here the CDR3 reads CASSLKGFPNEKLFF. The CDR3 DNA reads TGTGCCAGCAGCTTAAAGGGGTTCCCTAATGAAAAACTGTTTTTT.

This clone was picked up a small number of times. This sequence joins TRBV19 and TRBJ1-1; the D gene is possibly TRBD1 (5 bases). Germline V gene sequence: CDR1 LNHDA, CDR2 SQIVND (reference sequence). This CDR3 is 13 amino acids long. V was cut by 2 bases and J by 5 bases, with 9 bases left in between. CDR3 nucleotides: TGTGCCAGTAGTATAAGACCAGGGACTGAAGCTTTCTTT. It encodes CASSIRPGTEAFF.

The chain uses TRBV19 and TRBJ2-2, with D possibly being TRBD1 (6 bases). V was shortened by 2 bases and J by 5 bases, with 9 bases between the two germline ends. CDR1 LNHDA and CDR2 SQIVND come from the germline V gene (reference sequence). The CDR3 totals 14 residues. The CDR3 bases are TGTGCCAGTAGTATACAGGGGCCAACCGGGGAGCTGTTTTTT. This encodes CASSIQGPTGELFF.

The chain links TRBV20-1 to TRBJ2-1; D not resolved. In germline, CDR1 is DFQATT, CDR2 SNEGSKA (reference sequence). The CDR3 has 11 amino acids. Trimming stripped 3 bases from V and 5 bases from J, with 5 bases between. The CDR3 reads CSASWHNEQFF. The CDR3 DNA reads TGCAGTGCTAGTTGGCACAATGAGCAGTTCTTC.